This T cell receptor (beta chain) originates from a study of post-analysis software for immune sequencing data. About the study: Both relapsing-remitting and secondary progressive multiple sclerosis featured among the disease courses, as did progressive-relapsing multiple sclerosis. Overall study results and limits: When compared against controls, multiple sclerosis patients showed significantly lower normalized Chao1 diversity. In patients, TRBV5-6, TRBV5-1 and TRBV20-1 belonged to roughly 5 TRBV segments found more frequently than in controls. With F measure, samples from one preparation batch clustered together strongly.

With regard to this clonotype: Its cognate antigen is unknown.

This CDR3 region has 13 residues. Germline V gene lookup returns CDR1 KGHSH and CDR2 LQKENI. V was pared by 4 bases and J by 5 bases, with 9 bases between. cDNA libraries for TCR beta contained unique molecular identifiers. When roughly 0.9 to 10 million T cells were used, they gave approximately 530,000 cDNA molecules. Using its own MiXCR run on the PCR reads, TCRdb lists one record per CDR3 protein. This sample has more than 500,000 distinct CDR3 sequences, with roughly 34% found just once. The receptor's source is a girl aged 2-17 years with multiple sclerosis. This sequence joins TRBV18 and TRBJ2-1; D might be TRBD1 (5 bases). Source material: blood. The CDR3 protein is CASSRDRNNEQFF. CDR3 sequence (DNA): TGTGCCAGCTCACGAGACAGAAACAATGAGCAGTTCTTC.